This T cell receptor (beta chain) was identified in a study of shared clonotypes between healthy human individuals. Study-level points and caveats: Non-shared clonotypes were found to have lower generation probabilities than the clonotypes that were shared by all four of the sorted-subset donors. Generally, naive subsets came out with larger estimated richness than memory subsets.

The table came from immunoSEQ multiplex PCR; TCRdb's copy has only in-frame clones and leaves some out. Of about 1.1 million clones listed, 78% are singletons. The length of the CDR3 is 14 residues. V lost 4 bases, J lost 7 bases, and 4 bases stayed unmatched. Germline lookup yields CDR1 MNHEY and CDR2 SVGAGI. In the case of this clone: The antigen is unknown.

The clonotype originates from a man aged 18 to 30 in good health. Some clones in this sample may be carry-over from other donors' samples. This rearrangement joins TRBV6-5 to TRBJ2-5, with 12 bases fitting TRBD2. The specimen was memory CD4+ T cells from PBMCs. Indicated subset: CD45RA-negative fraction. The CDR3 here is CASSSSGRAGTQYF. Written as DNA, the CDR3 is TGTGCCAGCAGTTCTAGCGGGAGGGCGGGGACCCAGTACTTC.